Reported below is one T cell receptor (beta chain). This table comes from immunoSEQ multiplex PCR, and its TCRdb copy is limited to in-frame clones, with some not included. This repertoire shows 550,000 to 850,000 clones, over 55% found once; its top ten account for 1.8%. The record originates from a study of shared clonotypes between healthy human individuals. With 4 bases clipped from V and 5 bases from J, the junction kept 3 bases outside the gene matches. The germline gives CDR1 SGHRS, CDR2 YFSETQ. The CDR3 has 14 amino acids. The receptor was isolated from a woman aged 25 to 39 in good health. The V call is TRBV5-1, the J call TRBJ2-3, with 11 bases lining up with TRBD1. Sequenced sample: memory CD4+ T cells sorted from blood. Subset meaning: CD45RA-negative fraction. As DNA, the CDR3 is TGCGCCAGCAGCGGACAGGGGGCCGTAGATACGCAGTATTTT. Translation: CASSGQGAVDTQYF.